The 11 T cell receptor beta chains below all came from one sample that was sequenced in a study of blood T cell repertoires in COVID-19. Libraries were prepared by immunoSEQ multiplex PCR; TCRdb keeps only in-frame clonotypes and omits some of them. Of 280,000 or so clones in the sample, roughly 87% are singletons; the top ten hold about 14%. Sequenced input: peripheral blood. All receptors derive from a human donor in a cohort sampled during active COVID-19.

The chain is built from TRBV27 and TRBJ2-3; 9 bases fit TRBD2. The CDR3 covers 17 residues. Germline V lookup: CDR1 MNHEY, CDR2 SMNVEV (reference sequence). Trimming at V came to 3 bases and at J to 6 bases, leaving 13 bases not matched to a gene. The DNA for the CDR3 is TGTGCCAGCAGTTTGGAGGGGGCGGGAGGGCCTCTGGATACGCAGTATTTT. Its translation: CASSLEGAGGPLDTQYF.

The chain links TRBV28 to TRBJ2-1, with D possibly being TRBD2 (6 bases). Per the germline V gene, CDR1 is MDHEN and CDR2 is SYDVKM. V was pared by 3 bases and J by 2 bases, with 14 bases between. The CDR3 runs to 16 residues. The DNA for the CDR3 is TGTGCCAGCAGTTTGTCCAGCGGGCTCCCCTACAATGAGCAGTTCTTC. It yields the protein CASSLSSGLPYNEQFF.

V and J are TRBV15 and TRBJ2-4, with D tentatively TRBD1 (5 bases). The CDR3 covers 17 residues. CDR1 and CDR2 from the germline V gene are LNHNV and YYDKDF (reference sequence). V was trimmed by 1 base and J by 0 bases, leaving 13 bases between them. The CDR3 reads CATSRVGRAKAKNIQYF. DNA of the CDR3: TGTGCCACCAGCAGAGTCGGCAGGGCTAAAGCCAAAAACATTCAGTACTTC.

The chain links TRBV2 to TRBJ1-5, with D maybe TRBD1 (6 bases). The V end was cut by 4 bases, the J end by 6 bases, with 16 bases between. Germline CDR1 SNHLY, CDR2 FYNNEI. CDR3 length equals 15 residues. In nucleotides, the CDR3 is TGTGCCAGCAGTGGGACCGGGACACTAATTCAGCCCCAGCATTTT. Its protein is CASSGTGTLIQPQHF.

This clone occurred a few times. CDR3 nucleotides: TGTGCCAGCAGCCCCCTCAGGGAGAACACTGAAGCTTTCTTT. This codes for CASSPLRENTEAFF. This chain links TRBV3-1 (or the pseudogene TRBV3-2) with TRBJ1-1; a possible D gene is TRBD1 (5 bases). CDR1 and CDR2 (germline): LGHDT, YNNKEL (reference sequence). Trimming took 4 bases from V and 1 from J, leaving 10 bases between them. CDR3 length: 14 amino acids.

V is TRBV6-1 and J is TRBJ1-2; 7 bases are shared with TRBD1. The CDR3 loop spans 15 amino acids. Trimming removed 6 bases from V and 4 bases from J; junction bases left unmatched: 11. Germline CDR1 is MNHNS and CDR2 is SASEGT. The CDR3 region has the DNA TGTGCCAGCAGGCCCCCTGACAGGGATCTCTATGGCTACACCTTC. Translated: CASRPPDRDLYGYTF.

CDR3 loop: CASSFNRGATEAFF. The DNA for the CDR3 is TGTGCCAGCAGTTTTAACAGGGGCGCCACTGAAGCTTTCTTT. The chain links TRBV27 to TRBJ1-1; 7 bases line up with TRBD1. The length of the CDR3 is 14 residues. Trimming took 3 bases from V and 4 from J; bases not matched to a gene: 5. Germline V gives CDR1 MNHEY, CDR2 SMNVEV (reference sequence).

The rearrangement links TRBV19 to TRBJ2-1, with TRBD1 matching over 7 bases. Losses at the gene ends were 5 bases for V and 3 bases for J; bases not matched to a gene: 4. Germline CDR1 and CDR2: LNHDA and SQIVND (reference sequence). The CDR3 contains 14 residues. The CDR3 nucleotides read TGTGCCAGTAGTCTCAGGGACAGCTACAATGAGCAGTTCTTC. Its protein product is CASSLRDSYNEQFF. The complete variable domain, with remaining parts taken from reference TRBV19 and TRBJ2-1, reads DGGITQSPKYLFRKEGQNVTLSCEQNLNHDAMYWYRQDPGQGLRLIYYSQIVNDFQKGDIAEGYSVSREKKESFPLTVTSAQKNPTAFYLCASSLRDSYNEQFFGPGTRLTVL.

The chain joins TRBV2 to TRBJ1-2; D call uncertain. The germline gives CDR1 SNHLY, CDR2 FYNNEI. With 4 bases removed from V and 2 bases from J, the gap between germline ends came to 11 bases. This CDR3 is 14 amino acids long. The CDR3 sequence: CASSGGTGNYGYTF. As DNA, the CDR3 is TGTGCCAGCAGTGGAGGCACGGGGAACTATGGCTACACCTTC. The complete variable domain, with remaining parts taken from reference TRBV2 and TRBJ1-2, reads EPEVTQTPSHQVTQMGQEVILRCVPISNHLYFYWYRQILGQKVEFLVSFYNNEISEKSEIFDDQFSVERPDGSNFTLKIRSTKLEDSAMYFCASSGGTGNYGYTFGSGTRLTVV.

J is TRBJ2-1 and V is TRBV28; TRBD2 matches at 8 bases. The CDR3 runs 16 residues. CDR1 MDHEN and CDR2 SYDVKM come from the germline V gene. V trimming: 8 bases; J trimming: 0 bases; junction bases outside the gene matches: 9. The CDR3 loop is CASGRGGLISYNEQFF. CDR3 nucleotide sequence: TGTGCCAGCGGCCGGGGGGGGCTCATCTCCTACAATGAGCAGTTCTTC.

This clone was recorded a few times. The CDR3 protein is CASSALTGGNSPLHF. The CDR3, as DNA: TGTGCCAGCTCAGCCTTGACAGGGGGGAATTCACCCCTCCACTTT. The chain combines TRBV18 with TRBJ1-6; 9 bases match TRBD1. CDR1 and CDR2 from the germline V gene are KGHSH and LQKENI. CDR3 length equals 15 residues. Germline trimming cut 5 bases from V and 7 bases from J; bases unmatched to any gene: 6. Full variable domain (rest looked up from reference TRBV18 and TRBJ1-6): NAGVMQNPRHLVRRRGQEARLRCSPMKGHSHVYWYRQLPEEGLKFMVYLQKENIIDESGMPKERFSAEFPKEGPSILRIQQVVRGDSAAYFCASSALTGGNSPLHFGNGTRLTVT.